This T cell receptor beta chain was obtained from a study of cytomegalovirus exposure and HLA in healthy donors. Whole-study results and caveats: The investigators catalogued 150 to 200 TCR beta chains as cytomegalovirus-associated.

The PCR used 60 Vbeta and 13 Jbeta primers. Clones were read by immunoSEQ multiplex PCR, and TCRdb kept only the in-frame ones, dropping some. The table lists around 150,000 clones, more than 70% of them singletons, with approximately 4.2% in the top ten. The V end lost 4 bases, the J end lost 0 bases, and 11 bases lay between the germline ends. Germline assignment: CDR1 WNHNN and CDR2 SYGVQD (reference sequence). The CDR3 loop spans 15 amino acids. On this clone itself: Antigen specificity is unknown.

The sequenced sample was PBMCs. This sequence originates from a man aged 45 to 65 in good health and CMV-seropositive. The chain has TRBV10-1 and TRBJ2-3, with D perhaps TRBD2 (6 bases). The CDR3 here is CASSVERASTDTQYF. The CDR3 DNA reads TGCGCCAGCAGTGTGGAGCGGGCAAGCACAGATACGCAGTATTTT.